Each of the 8 T cell receptor beta chains below was sequenced from the same sample in a study of blood T cells in healthy people across ages. Primed by a sample-barcoded 5' primer and a J-beta primer mix, a second PCR proceeded for about 7 to 11 cycles. TCRdb ran MiXCR on the 5' RACE reads and lists one entry per CDR3 protein. The repertoire holds around 750,000 distinct CDR3 sequences, with 40% to 65% as singletons. Source material: blood. The receptors stem from a man older than 75 in good health.

The V call is TRBV2, the J call TRBJ2-5; D is uncertain. The germline V gene encodes CDR1 SNHLY and CDR2 FYNNEI. The CDR3 extends over 11 amino acids. The V and J ends lost 2 bases and 11 bases respectively, with 9 bases between them. The CDR3 protein is CASSELNEQYF. CDR3 in DNA: TGTGCCAGCAGTGAACTGAATGAGCAGTACTTC. Filled out from reference TRBV2 and TRBJ2-5, the complete variable domain reads EPEVTQTPSHQVTQMGQEVILRCVPISNHLYFYWYRQILGQKVEFLVSFYNNEISEKSEIFDDQFSVERPDGSNFTLKIRSTKLEDSAMYFCASSELNEQYFGPGTRLLVL.

The gene calls are TRBV28 and TRBJ2-4; the match to TRBD2 covers 8 bases. The DNA matches TRBJ2-7 better at its end, which makes the J call doubtful. Germline V gives CDR1 MDHEN, CDR2 SYDVKM. The CDR3 consists of 19 residues. This CDR3 reads CASSSLGRNLAGGGAEQYF. CDR3 bases: TGTGCCAGCAGTTCCTTGGGGAGAAATCTGGCGGGAGGCGGTGCCGAGCAGTACTTC.

This clonotype turned up a few times. The chain couples TRBV5-1 to TRBJ2-1, with 9 bases that match TRBD2. From germline, CDR1 is SGHRS and CDR2 YFSETQ. J was trimmed by 3 bases and V by 3 bases; bases with no gene match: 4. The CDR3 length is 15 residues. The CDR3 here is CASSYLTSGYNEQFF. DNA of the CDR3: TGCGCCAGCAGCTACCTGACTAGCGGCTACAATGAGCAGTTCTTC.

This clonotype was observed a handful of times. The rearrangement links TRBV14 to TRBJ2-1, with 11 positions matching TRBD2. Looked up from germline, CDR1 is SGHDN and CDR2 is FVKESK. V was clipped by 2 bases and J by 7 bases; unmatched bases: 4. The CDR3 sequence is 15 residues long. CDR3 in amino acids: CASSQLAGGGNEQFF. CDR3 nucleotides: TGTGCCAGCAGCCAACTAGCGGGAGGTGGGAATGAGCAGTTCTTC.

The chain carries TRBV5-1 and TRBJ2-5; a possible D gene is TRBD2 (5 bases). This CDR3 has 13 residues. The germline V and J ends were trimmed by 1 base and 7 bases, with 11 bases remaining between them. CDR1 is SGHRS and CDR2 is YFSETQ in the germline V gene. Here the CDR3 DNA reads TGCGCCAGCAGCTTGAGGTATGAGGGGACCCAGTACTTC. Translation: CASSLRYEGTQYF.

The CDR3 sequence is CASSSGGDKSNSPLHF. The CDR3 region has the DNA TGTGCCAGCAGTTCAGGGGGCGACAAGTCTAATTCACCCCTCCACTTT. The chain uses TRBV27 and TRBJ1-6, with 8 nucleotides matching TRBD1. V shed 4 bases and J 6 bases; nucleotides not matched to a gene: 8. CDR1 is MNHEY and CDR2 is SMNVEV in the germline V gene (reference sequence). CDR3 length: 16 residues.

Remarks on this clonotype: A single base separates this from a much larger clone, so it may be a read error. CDR3 residues: CSVKDGADTYNEQFF. CDR3 bases: TGCAGCGTTAAAGATGGAGCGGATACCTACAATGAGCAGTTCTTC. The chain employs TRBV29-1 and TRBJ2-1, with D possibly TRBD2 on 5 matching bases. This CDR3 region has 15 residues. Germline V CDR1 and CDR2: SQVTM, ANQGSEA.

On this clonotype itself: One end of the junction varies from germline; a read error may be responsible. This chain uses TRBV12-3 or TRBV12-4 with TRBJ1-2; D remains unclear. The CDR3 is 14 amino acids. CDR3 bases: TGTGCCAGCAGACCTTCCTTGGGAAACTATGCCTACACCTTC. This translates into CASRPSLGNYAYTF.